The sequence of this T cell receptor (beta chain) was determined in a study of shared clonotypes between healthy human individuals. Study in general: A couple of women and a few men aged 18 to 49 served as donors.

There are 14 residues in the CDR3. V shed 4 bases and J shed 4 bases, with 13 bases lying between them. CDR1 is ENHRY and CDR2 is SYGVKD in the germline V gene. The data were produced by immunoSEQ multiplex PCR, yet TCRdb's version contains in-frame clones alone and is incomplete. The sample lists about 1 million clones, about 76% occurring once. The sequencing input was memory CD4+ T cells sorted from blood. Subset noted: CD45RA-negative fraction. The sequence derives from a man aged 18 to 35 in good health. The V call is TRBV10-3, the J call TRBJ1-2, with a weak D call TRBD1 (6 bases). The DNA for the CDR3 is TGTGCCATCAGTGTACAGGGAATGCCCTATGGCTACACCTTC. This sequence encodes CAISVQGMPYGYTF.